What follows describes a single TCR beta chain. The data are from a study of OX40 agonist ivuxolimab in advanced cancers. Study-level background: The dose-escalation cohort was about 86% male, with a mean age of 60 years, ranging about 23 to 90. Past anti-PD-1, anti-PD-L1 or anti-CTLA-4 therapy was accepted, and roughly 40% had received some.

Profiling relied on immunoSEQ multiplex PCR, and the TCRdb table lists in-frame clones only, not all of them. The data contain about 23,000 clones, approximately 86% of them singletons. Trimming pared 5 bases from V and 0 bases from J, leaving 2 bases between. This CDR3 has 11 amino acids. Per germline, CDR1 SGHDN and CDR2 FVKESK. No patient had autoimmune disease or received systemic immunosuppression. At baseline, cycle 4 day 1, and cycle 7 day 1, blood was sampled. Sequenced material: CD4+ or CD8+ T cells sorted from blood, taken in a trial of the OX40 agonist ivuxolimab. The chain employs TRBV14 and TRBJ2-7, with unresolved D. The clonotype originates from an adult with an advanced solid tumor such as melanoma, head and neck, liver or kidney cancer. The CDR3 DNA reads as TGTGCCAGCAGCTTCTCCTACGAGCAGTACTTC. Translation gives CASSFSYEQYF.